These 26 T cell receptor beta chains came from one sample sequenced in a study of T cells after yellow fever vaccination. TCRdb reanalysed the 5' RACE reads using MiXCR and keeps one entry per CDR3 protein. The sample lists about 170,000 distinct CDR3 sequences; about 6.2% were seen once. The material was CD4+ T cells sorted from PBMCs, obtained on the day of the first yellow fever vaccination. These receptors came from a young man who received the YFV17D yellow fever vaccine.

This clonotype was seen a handful of times. This chain joins TRBV19 and TRBJ1-6, with TRBD1 as a possible D gene (5 bases). Germline V CDR1 and CDR2: LNHDA, SQIVND (reference sequence). V lost 2 bases and J 6 bases, leaving 8 bases between the germline ends. The length of the CDR3 is 14 residues. CDR3 bases: TGTGCCAGTAGTATACGACAGCTTAATTCACCCCTCCACTTT. Translated, it gives CASSIRQLNSPLHF.

The rearrangement links TRBV6-2 or TRBV6-3 to TRBJ2-6, with 7 positions matching TRBD1. With 6 bases clipped from V and 1 base from J, the junction kept 6 bases outside the gene matches. The germline V gene encodes CDR1 MNHEY and CDR2 SVGEGT. The CDR3 runs to 16 residues. CDR3 sequence: CASSSDRASGANVLTF. The DNA of the CDR3 is TGTGCCAGCAGCAGCGACAGGGCTTCTGGGGCCAACGTCCTGACTTTC.

J is TRBJ2-3 and V is TRBV7-2, with a possible D match to TRBD2 (5 bases). CDR1 SGHTA and CDR2 FQGNSA come from the germline V gene. The germline V and J ends were trimmed by 1 base and 4 bases, with 12 bases remaining between them. The CDR3 runs to 15 residues. CDR3 protein: CASSLGDYVSDTQYF. CDR3 coding DNA: TGTGCCAGCAGCTTAGGCGACTATGTATCAGATACGCAGTATTTT.

This clonotype was seen many times. The chain couples TRBV20-1 to TRBJ2-3; TRBD2 matches 8 bases. Germline values: CDR1 DFQATT, CDR2 SNEGSKA (reference sequence). The ends lost 0 bases at V and 0 bases at J; junction bases unmatched: 5. CDR3 length: 16 amino acids. The CDR3 DNA is TGCAGTGCTAGAGATATCCCTAGCGGGAGCACAGATACGCAGTATTTT. Amino acids: CSARDIPSGSTDTQYF.

This clonotype was counted many times. V is TRBV29-1 and J is TRBJ2-5, with 8 nucleotides matching TRBD2. V lost 7 bases and J lost 3; bases outside the gene matches: 4. The germline CDR1 and CDR2 sequences are SQVTM and ANQGSEA. CDR3 size: 12 residues. DNA for the CDR3: TGCAGCGCGGGGGGGGCGAAAGAGACCCAGTACTTC. The encoded protein is CSAGGAKETQYF.

This clonotype was recorded at least ten times. The chain has TRBV7-6 and TRBJ1-2, with D possibly TRBD1 on 5 matching bases. The CDR3 has 12 residues. Germline V gene lookup returns CDR1 SGHVS and CDR2 FNYEAQ. V was pared by 5 bases and J by 7 bases, with 11 bases between. Here the CDR3 DNA reads TGTGCCAGCAGCCCAGGGATCGGTGGCTACACCTTC. It is translated as CASSPGIGGYTF. The whole variable domain, remainder taken from reference TRBV7-6 and TRBJ1-2, is GAGVSQSPRYKVTKRGQDVALRCDPISGHVSLYWYRQALGQGPEFLTYFNYEAQQDKSGLPNDRFSAERPEGSISTLTIQRTEQRDSAMYRCASSPGIGGYTFGSGTRLTVV.

The table lists this clonotype with a few counts. This chain joins TRBV4-2 and TRBJ1-2; TRBD1 matches 9 bases. CDR3 length: 15 residues. CDR1 and CDR2 from the germline V gene are LGHNA and YNFKEQ. The V and J ends lost 5 bases and 4 bases, in that order; junction bases with no gene match: 8. The CDR3 sequence is CASSDSTGGFYGYTF. DNA of the CDR3: TGTGCCAGCAGCGACTCCACAGGGGGCTTCTATGGCTACACCTTC.

The chain employs TRBV18 and TRBJ1-6; no firm D call. CDR3 size: 15 residues. V lost 2 bases, J lost 7 bases, and 12 bases lay in between. Germline loops: CDR1 KGHSH, CDR2 LQKENI. The DNA of the CDR3 is TGTGCCAGCTCACCATCCAGCACCGCGAATTCACCCCTCCACTTT. Protein: CASSPSSTANSPLHF.

This clonotype has a count of ten or more. The gene calls are TRBV5-1 and TRBJ1-1; D not resolved. The V gene's germline CDR1 is SGHRS and CDR2 YFSETQ. Trimming took 1 base from V and 3 from J, leaving 10 bases between them. CDR3 size: 14 residues. Written as DNA, the CDR3 is TGCGCCAGCAGCTTGTCGGGGAGTGACACTGAAGCTTTCTTT. This codes for CASSLSGSDTEAFF.

This clonotype was counted ten times or more. The V and J genes are TRBV9 and TRBJ2-1; D possibly uses TRBD1 or TRBD2 (6 bases each). CDR1 is SGDLS and CDR2 is YYNGEE in the germline V gene. The V gene lost 0 bases and the J gene lost 7 bases, with 20 bases spanning the gap. CDR3 size: 17 residues. The CDR3 sequence is CASSVAPGAPPWNEQFF. The CDR3 nucleotides read TGTGCCAGCAGCGTAGCGCCGGGGGCGCCCCCATGGAATGAGCAGTTCTTC.

This clonotype was counted between two and nine times. This chain connects TRBV3-1 to TRBJ2-5; D gene ambiguous. Germline V gene lookup returns CDR1 LGHDT and CDR2 YNNKEL (reference sequence). This CDR3 is built from 16 residues. V gave up 1 base and J gave up 5 bases, with 17 bases separating them. CDR3 loop: CASSQGGYRSGETQYF. The CDR3 bases are TGTGCCAGCAGCCAAGGGGGATACCGGAGTGGGGAGACCCAGTACTTC.

This clonotype was seen many times. The chain links TRBV5-1 to TRBJ1-2, with TRBD1 matching over 7 bases. Germline values: CDR1 SGHRS, CDR2 YFSETQ. The trim removed 4 bases at V and 3 bases at J, leaving 6 bases unmatched. The CDR3 is made up of 14 amino acids. The CDR3 nucleotides are TGCGCCAGCAGCCCCGGACAGGACTACTATGGCTACACCTTC. Residues: CASSPGQDYYGYTF.

This rearrangement joins TRBV20-1 to TRBJ1-2; tentative D call: TRBD1 (5 bases). This CDR3 has 15 residues. V dropped 3 bases and J dropped 8 bases, with 22 bases sitting between them. CDR1 and CDR2 (germline): DFQATT, SNEGSKA (reference sequence). CDR3 in amino acids: CSARGVLPWDGGYTF. The CDR3 coding sequence is TGCAGTGCTAGGGGCGTTTTGCCCTGGGACGGGGGCTACACCTTC.

This clonotype has at least ten counts. The gene calls are TRBV7-2 and TRBJ2-2; D unresolved. Germline V gives CDR1 SGHTA, CDR2 FQGNSA. V was pared by 3 bases and J by 6 bases, with 14 bases between. This CDR3 has 15 amino acids. CDR3 amino acids: CASSFDSPGSGELFF. CDR3 nucleotide sequence: TGTGCCAGCAGCTTTGATAGCCCTGGGTCCGGGGAGCTGTTTTTT.

The J gene is TRBJ2-3, the V gene TRBV4-3, with 12 bases lining up with TRBD2. The CDR3 is 16 amino acids. Germline trimming cut 0 bases from V and 4 bases from J; bases unmatched to any gene: 2. Germline V gene lookup returns CDR1 LGHNA and CDR2 YSLEER. Written as DNA, the CDR3 is TGCGCCAGCAGCCAAGACGCTAGCGGGGGGGCAGATACGCAGTATTTT. Translation gives CASSQDASGGADTQYF.

This clonotype was counted many times. V gene TRBV29-1 combines with J gene TRBJ2-6; D is unresolved. V was cut by 2 bases and J by 0 bases, with 5 bases left in between. The CDR3 loop spans 14 amino acids. Germline V CDR1 and CDR2: SQVTM, ANQGSEA. The CDR3 spells CSVETSSGANVLTF. DNA for the CDR3: TGCAGCGTTGAAACGAGCTCTGGGGCCAACGTCCTGACTTTC.

The chain recombines TRBV10-3 with TRBJ2-1; TRBD2 matches at 7 bases. CDR1 ENHRY and CDR2 SYGVKD come from the germline V gene. Trimming removed 4 bases from V and 0 bases from J; junction bases left unmatched: 18. This CDR3 has 20 residues. The DNA of the CDR3 is TGTGCCATCAGTGGAGGGATCGGGGGTTTGGGGGGGAGCTCCTACAATGAGCAGTTCTTC. It yields the protein CAISGGIGGLGGSSYNEQFF.

This clonotype was recorded at least ten times. J is TRBJ1-2 and V is TRBV4-3, with D possibly being TRBD1 (5 bases). The CDR3 is 13 residues long. Germline values: CDR1 LGHNA, CDR2 YSLEER. V lost 1 base and J 8 bases, leaving 11 bases between the germline ends. The CDR3 sequence is CASSQGGDQGYTF. The CDR3 DNA sequence: TGCGCCAGCAGCCAAGGAGGGGATCAAGGCTACACCTTC.

This chain connects TRBV12-3 or TRBV12-4 to TRBJ2-3; D is uncertain. CDR3 size: 14 residues. V dropped 3 bases and J dropped 1 base, with 8 bases sitting between them. CDR3: CASSLFWGTDTQYF. CDR3 DNA: TGTGCCAGCAGTTTGTTCTGGGGCACAGATACGCAGTATTTT.

This clonotype was observed a handful of times. J is TRBJ2-1 and V is TRBV7-6, with D unresolved. This CDR3 contains 14 residues. The germline gives CDR1 SGHVS, CDR2 FNYEAQ. The ends were cut back, 8 bases at V and 6 bases at J, with 17 bases in the middle. The chain's CDR3 is CASGPAVGSNEQFF. Written as DNA, the CDR3 is TGTGCCAGCGGACCAGCCGTCGGAAGCAATGAGCAGTTCTTC.

V is TRBV25-1 and J is TRBJ2-3; 7 nucleotides agree with TRBD2. Looked up from germline, CDR1 is MGHDK and CDR2 is SYGVNS. The length of the CDR3 is 16 residues. With V trimmed by 6 bases and J by 1 base, 10 bases remained unmatched. In DNA, the CDR3 is TGTGCCAGCAGGGGCGGACTAGGACGGGGCACAGATACGCAGTATTTT. Residues: CASRGGLGRGTDTQYF.

This clonotype was counted many times. The rearrangement joins TRBV3-1 to TRBJ1-4; no reliable D call. In germline, CDR1 is LGHDT, CDR2 YNNKEL (reference sequence). V shed 0 bases and J shed 8 bases, with 4 bases lying between them. This CDR3 is 12 amino acids long. The CDR3 loop is CASSQEGEKLFF. As DNA, the CDR3 is TGTGCCAGCAGCCAAGAAGGGGAAAAACTGTTTTTT.

Many counts were recorded for this clonotype. The chain uses TRBV12-3 or TRBV12-4 and TRBJ1-2; weak D call: TRBD1 (6 bases). Trimming cost V 6 bases and J 4 bases, with 9 bases left between them. The CDR3 extends over 12 amino acids. CDR3 loop: CASREQGYGYTF. CDR3 coding DNA: TGTGCCAGCAGGGAACAGGGCTATGGCTACACCTTC.

The chain recombines TRBV6-1 with TRBJ1-2, with D maybe TRBD1 (5 bases). Trimming left V 4 bases short and J 8 bases short, with 17 bases between. From germline, CDR1 is MNHNS and CDR2 SASEGT. The length of the CDR3 is 14 residues. The CDR3 protein is CASSGEWGIRGYTF. The CDR3 DNA is TGTGCCAGCAGTGGAGAATGGGGGATTAGGGGCTACACCTTC.

This clonotype was detected only a few times. The genes are TRBV3-1 and TRBJ1-2, with D maybe TRBD1 (6 bases). Germline values: CDR1 LGHDT, CDR2 YNNKEL (reference sequence). The length of the CDR3 is 12 residues. V lost 2 bases to trimming and J lost 9 bases, with 10 bases between them. The CDR3 coding sequence is TGTGCCAGCAGCCAATCCGACAGGAGCTACACCTTC. Residues: CASSQSDRSYTF.

This clonotype was recorded many times. The chain couples TRBV12-3 or TRBV12-4 to TRBJ2-6; the D is unclear. The V gene lost 8 bases and the J gene lost 2 bases, with 7 bases spanning the gap. This CDR3 is 13 amino acids long. The CDR3 nucleotides read TGTGCCAGCCGCCTTGCTGGGGCCAACGTCCTGACTTTC. Amino acid sequence: CASRLAGANVLTF.